This T cell receptor (beta chain) appears in the sequencing data of a study of blood T cell repertoires in COVID-19 (dated by TCRdb to 2018 to 2020). Regarding the complete study: Samples from collaborators originated in the United States, Italy and Spain and spanned both the acute and convalescent phases of COVID-19. Where available, HLA class I and class II types were obtained from metadata supplied by the sample provider rather than from assay-based typing. Deeply sampled blood TCRbeta repertoires from subjects exposed to, actively infected with, or recovered from COVID-19 were included in the dataset. The material from the prospective study consisted of cDNA or gDNA derived from T cells, B-cell-depleted T cells, or PBMCs. The repertoires were released in a freely available public database intended as a resource for research on the immune response to SARS-CoV-2. Nearly every sample came with metadata listing a de-identified subject ID, COVID-19 status, age in years and sex. The samples were drawn from the first 160 participants of the ongoing ImmuneRACE study and from roughly 1,300 subjects provided by 6 global collaborators. Findings and caveats that apply to the study as a whole: Clinical and demographic metadata were provided uncurated, with the amount varying by source and participant.

Of note for this clone: Its antigen target is currently unknown. Base qualities are missing; no much larger clone stands one base away.

V and J are trimmed by 6 bases and 1 base, and the gene matches miss 5 bases of the junction. In the germline V gene, CDR1 corresponds to MDHEN and CDR2 to SYDVKM. CDR3 length: 14 amino acids, cysteine to phenylalanine. CDR3 DNA is the only sequence kept; it has 42 bases, read in frame from the first base. Each collaborating institution followed its own protocols to collect whole blood in K2EDTA tubes. For TCRbeta analysis, collaborators shipped samples as frozen whole blood, isolated PBMCs, or DNA extracted from either of those sample types. The immunoSEQ Assay, a bias-controlled multiplex PCR, was used to amplify TCRbeta CDR3 regions from genomic DNA. Under the source paper's analysis protocol: Within the assay, amplification of reference gene primers was used to estimate how many nucleated cells each sample contained. To quantify the absolute abundance of each unique TCRbeta CDR3 rearrangement, sequence reads were collapsed and filtered. For each sample, productive Simpson clonality was calculated by taking the square root of Simpson's diversity index across productive rearrangements. This immuneACCESS table, as held by TCRdb, lists in-frame sequences with V and J called but not all clones. Of the missing ones, under half trace to an unresolved V gene in checked studies; the others have no known cause. Clone size and the V and J calls come from that table; the DNA yielded D and trimming. The table for this sample lists 100,000 or so clones; 85% to 95% of them were counted only once. The biggest ten clones account for under 7.5% of the sample.

The sample taken for sequencing was peripheral blood. The chain links TRBV28 with TRBJ2-7, with TRBD1 identical over 8 junction bases. The clonotype originates from a woman in her sixties or seventies with active COVID-19. The CDR3 protein is CASSRRGPSYEQYF. The DNA sequence follows: TGTGCCAGCAGCCGCAGGGGGCCTTCCTACGAGCAGTACTTC.